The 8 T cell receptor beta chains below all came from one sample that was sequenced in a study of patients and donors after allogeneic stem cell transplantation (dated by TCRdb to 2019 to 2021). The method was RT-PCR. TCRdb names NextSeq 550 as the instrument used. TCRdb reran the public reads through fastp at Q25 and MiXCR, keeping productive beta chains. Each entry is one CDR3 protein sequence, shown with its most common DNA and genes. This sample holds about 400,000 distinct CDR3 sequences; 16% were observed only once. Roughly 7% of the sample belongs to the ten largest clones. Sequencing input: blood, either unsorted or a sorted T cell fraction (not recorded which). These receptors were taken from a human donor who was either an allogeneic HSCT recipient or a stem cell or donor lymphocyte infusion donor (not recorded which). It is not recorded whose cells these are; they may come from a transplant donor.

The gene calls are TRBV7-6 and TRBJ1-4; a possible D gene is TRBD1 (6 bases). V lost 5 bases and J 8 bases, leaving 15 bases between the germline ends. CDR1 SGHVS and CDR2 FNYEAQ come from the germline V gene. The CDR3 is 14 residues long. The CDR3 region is CASSPYRAGEKLFF. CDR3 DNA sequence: TGTGCCAGCAGCCCGTACAGGGCAGGCGAAAAACTGTTTTTT.

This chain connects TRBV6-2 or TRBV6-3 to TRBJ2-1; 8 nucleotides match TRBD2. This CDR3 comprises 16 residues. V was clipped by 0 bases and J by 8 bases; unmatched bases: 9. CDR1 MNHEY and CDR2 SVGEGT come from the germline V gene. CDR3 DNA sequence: TGTGCCAGCAGTTACTCGAGTCGGGGGGGCCTCGATGAGCAGTTCTTC. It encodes CASSYSSRGGLDEQFF.

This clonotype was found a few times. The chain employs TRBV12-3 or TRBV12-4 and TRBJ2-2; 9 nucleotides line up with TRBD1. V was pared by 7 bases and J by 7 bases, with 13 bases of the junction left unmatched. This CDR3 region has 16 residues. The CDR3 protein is CASNPGTGNAGGELFF. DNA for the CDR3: TGTGCCAGCAACCCCGGGACAGGGAATGCCGGCGGGGAGCTGTTTTTT.

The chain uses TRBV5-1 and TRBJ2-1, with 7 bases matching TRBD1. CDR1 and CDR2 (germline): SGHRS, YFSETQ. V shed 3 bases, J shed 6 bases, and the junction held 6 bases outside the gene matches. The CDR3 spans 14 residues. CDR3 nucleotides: TGCGCCAGCAGCTCAGTCCGACAGGGCAATGAGCAGTTCTTC. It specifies CASSSVRQGNEQFF.

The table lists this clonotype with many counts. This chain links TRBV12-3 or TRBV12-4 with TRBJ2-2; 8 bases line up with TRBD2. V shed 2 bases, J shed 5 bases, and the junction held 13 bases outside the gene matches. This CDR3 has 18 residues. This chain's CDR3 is CASSLSELAASRTGELFF. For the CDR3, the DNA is TGTGCCAGCAGTTTAAGTGAACTAGCGGCGTCGAGGACCGGGGAGCTGTTTTTT.

The CDR3 coding sequence is TGTGCCAGCAGTTACTCCACCGGCAGGAACACTGAAGCTTTCTTT. Amino acids: CASSYSTGRNTEAFF. The gene calls are TRBV6-5 and TRBJ1-1, with D unclear. The length of the CDR3 is 15 residues. V was cut by 0 bases and J by 1 base, with 9 bases left in between. Germline V lookup: CDR1 MNHEY, CDR2 SVGAGI.

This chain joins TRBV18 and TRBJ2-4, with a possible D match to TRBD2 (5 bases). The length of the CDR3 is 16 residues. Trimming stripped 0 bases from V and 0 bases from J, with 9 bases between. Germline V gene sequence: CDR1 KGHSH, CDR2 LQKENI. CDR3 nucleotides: TGTGCCAGCTCACCACCCCCAGCGGAAGCCAAAAACATTCAGTACTTC. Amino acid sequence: CASSPPPAEAKNIQYF.

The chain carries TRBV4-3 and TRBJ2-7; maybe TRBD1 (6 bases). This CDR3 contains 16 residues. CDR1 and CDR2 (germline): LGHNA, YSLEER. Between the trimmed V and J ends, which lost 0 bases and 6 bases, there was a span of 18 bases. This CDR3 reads CASSQELQGPPTEQYF. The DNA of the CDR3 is TGCGCCAGCAGCCAAGAACTCCAGGGGCCCCCCACCGAGCAGTACTTC.